This T cell receptor (beta chain) emerged from a study of blood T cell repertoires in COVID-19. The wider study: The United States, Italy and Spain were the sources of the acute and convalescent COVID-19 samples.

The CDR3 contains 17 residues. The V segment lost 0 bases and the J segment 2 bases; nucleotides outside the gene matches: 10. Germline loops: CDR1 SGHRS, CDR2 YFSETQ. Per the authors' pipeline: Estimated nucleated cell counts came from reference gene primer amplification. The repertoire was sequenced with immunoSEQ multiplex PCR; TCRdb's copy has only in-frame clones and lacks some. The V and J calls and the clone size are those of that table, but D and trimming were determined from the DNA. The table records more than 200,000 clones, about nine tenths of them present only once. This TCR derives from a man aged 40-49 years with acute or convalescent COVID-19. The sequencing sample was made of peripheral blood. This chain joins TRBV5-1 and TRBJ1-2; 7 bases align to TRBD1. CDR3 sequence (DNA): TGCGCCAGCAGCTTGGGGGACAGACAAACGCGAAACTATGGCTACACCTTC. Translated: CASSLGDRQTRNYGYTF.